Each of the 26 T cell receptor beta chains below was sequenced from the same sample in a study of blood T cell repertoires in COVID-19. Sequencing was performed with immunoSEQ multiplex PCR; in TCRdb, only in-frame clones are kept and a portion is missing. The sample carries fewer than 250,000 clones, 84% recorded once. Sequenced sample: PBMCs or T cells enriched from blood (not recorded which). These TCRs come from a woman in her thirties or forties who had recovered from COVID-19.

V and J are TRBV10-1 and TRBJ1-2; no clear D. Trimming left V 2 bases short and J 0 bases short, with 7 bases between. The length of the CDR3 is 14 residues. From germline, CDR1 is WNHNN and CDR2 SYGVQD (reference sequence). The CDR3 here is CASSEILANYGYTF. As DNA, the CDR3 is TGCGCCAGCAGTGAGATCCTAGCTAACTATGGCTACACCTTC.

The chain is built from TRBV6-5 and TRBJ1-1; D ambiguous. Germline V lookup: CDR1 MNHEY, CDR2 SVGAGI. V was clipped by 6 bases and J by 1 base, with 15 bases between them. This CDR3 has 15 residues. For the CDR3, the DNA is TGTGCCAGCAGCCTATCAAGAACTCAGAACACTGAAGCTTTCTTT. Amino acid sequence: CASSLSRTQNTEAFF.

This chain joins TRBV2 and TRBJ1-6; the D is unclear. The CDR3 is 14 residues long. V gave up 3 bases and J gave up 7 bases, with 10 bases separating them. CDR1 is SNHLY and CDR2 is FYNNEI in the germline V gene. Written as DNA, the CDR3 is TGTGCCAGCAGTGATGAGATACTGAATTCACCCCTCCACTTT. Its protein is CASSDEILNSPLHF.

The chain couples TRBV10-3 to TRBJ2-7; D is perhaps TRBD2 (6 bases). Germline V gene lookup returns CDR1 ENHRY and CDR2 SYGVKD. The CDR3 length is 14 residues. V lost 2 bases, J lost 6 bases, and 14 bases lay in between. In DNA form, the CDR3 reads TGTGCCATCAGTGAGGCCGGGACTCCAGGCGAGCAGTACGTC. This codes for CAISEAGTPGEQYV.

In nucleotides, the CDR3 is TGTGCCAGCAGCGTAGGCAGGGTGAACACTGAAGCTTTCTTT. It codes for CASSVGRVNTEAFF. The chain employs TRBV9 and TRBJ1-1; possible D gene TRBD1, 5 bases. The germline V gene has CDR1 SGDLS and CDR2 YYNGEE. V lost 0 bases, J lost 0 bases, and 6 bases lay in between. This CDR3 spans 14 amino acids.

V and J are TRBV6-6 and TRBJ2-5; D gene ambiguous. The CDR3 length is 13 residues. In germline, CDR1 is MNHNY, CDR2 SVGAGI (reference sequence). V was pared by 6 bases and J by 2 bases, with 10 bases between. CDR3 DNA sequence: TGTGCCAGCAGAAGTAGTGAGCAAGAGACCCAGTACTTC. It is translated as CASRSSEQETQYF.

The chain links TRBV30 to TRBJ1-1; possible D gene TRBD1, 6 bases. Trimming took off 4 bases at V and 0 bases at J, with 12 bases between the two ends. This CDR3 contains 14 residues. Germline lookup yields CDR1 GTSNPN and CDR2 SVGIG (reference sequence). CDR3 sequence reads: CAWTAQGLNTEAFF. The CDR3 nucleotides read TGTGCCTGGACGGCACAGGGCTTGAACACTGAAGCTTTCTTT.

The chain couples TRBV11-2 to TRBJ2-2; D is unresolved. Trimming removed 5 bases at V and 3 bases at J, with 13 bases between. The CDR3 is made up of 15 amino acids. Germline lookup yields CDR1 SGHAT and CDR2 FQNNGV. DNA for the CDR3: TGTGCCAGCAGCCCTTATCGTCCGGACACCGGGGAGCTGTTTTTT. This sequence encodes CASSPYRPDTGELFF.

J is TRBJ1-2 and V is TRBV6-5; 7 bases line up with TRBD1. The CDR3 is 14 residues long. The germline V gene encodes CDR1 MNHEY and CDR2 SVGAGI. J gave up 0 bases and V 5 bases, and 3 bases lay outside the gene matches. This CDR3 reads CASSRQGANYGYTF. In DNA, the CDR3 is TGTGCCAGCAGTCGTCAGGGGGCTAACTATGGCTACACCTTC.

The J gene is TRBJ2-2, the V gene TRBV5-1, with D possibly being TRBD2 (6 bases). Per germline, CDR1 SGHRS and CDR2 YFSETQ. Trimming removed 4 bases from V and 0 bases from J, with 13 bases in between. CDR3 length: 16 amino acids. CDR3 amino acids: CASSNAAGTNTGELFF. In DNA, the CDR3 is TGCGCCAGCAGCAACGCTGCGGGAACGAACACCGGGGAGCTGTTTTTT.

This clone was counted many times. The rearrangement uses TRBV14 and TRBJ1-2; D is possibly TRBD1 (5 bases). CDR3 length equals 12 residues. CDR1 SGHDN and CDR2 FVKESK come from the germline V gene. V was cut by 0 bases and J by 8 bases, with 7 bases left in between. CDR3 loop: CASSQDRVGYTF. In DNA form, the CDR3 reads TGTGCCAGCAGCCAAGACAGGGTCGGCTACACCTTC.

V gene TRBV11-2 combines with J gene TRBJ2-4, with TRBD1 matching 8 bases. The CDR3 consists of 15 residues. V lost 5 bases, J lost 6 bases, and 9 bases stayed unmatched. Germline loops: CDR1 SGHAT, CDR2 FQNNGV. CDR3 nucleotides: TGTGCCAGCAGCCATCGAGTAGGGACAGGAAACATTCAGTACTTC. It codes for CASSHRVGTGNIQYF.

The rearrangement uses TRBV11-3 and TRBJ2-3; TRBD1 might be the D (6 bases). CDR3 size: 17 residues. Germline CDR1 and CDR2: SGHNT and YENEEA. V gave up 1 base and J gave up 4 bases, with 18 bases separating them. DNA of the CDR3: TGTGCCAGCAGCTTAGGGGGTGGGGGCACGGCCGCAGATACGCAGTATTTT. Translation gives CASSLGGGGTAADTQYF.

This rearrangement joins TRBV5-1 to TRBJ2-5; 7 bases line up with TRBD1. This CDR3 has 15 amino acids. The V and J ends lost 0 bases and 1 base, in that order; junction bases with no gene match: 3. Germline V gene lookup returns CDR1 SGHRS and CDR2 YFSETQ. The CDR3 spells CASSLGQGVQETQYF. In DNA form, the CDR3 reads TGCGCCAGCAGCTTGGGGCAGGGGGTCCAAGAGACCCAGTACTTC.

The chain recombines TRBV2 with TRBJ1-1; 7 nucleotides line up with TRBD1. This CDR3 contains 16 residues. CDR1 SNHLY and CDR2 FYNNEI come from the germline V gene. Germline trimming cut 6 bases from V and 1 base from J; bases unmatched to any gene: 11. CDR3 bases: TGTGCCAGCAGACAGGACAGACAGGGTTGGAACACTGAAGCTTTCTTT. Protein sequence: CASRQDRQGWNTEAFF.

The chain recombines TRBV10-3 with TRBJ2-1, with TRBD2 matching 14 bases. V gave up 6 bases and J gave up 6 bases; unmatched junction bases: 7. Germline assignment: CDR1 ENHRY and CDR2 SYGVKD. The CDR3 length is 16 residues. The CDR3 DNA sequence: TGTGCCATCAGACCGGGACTAGCGGGAGAGGGCAATGAGCAGTTCTTC. It specifies CAIRPGLAGEGNEQFF.

The genes are TRBV27 and TRBJ1-2; 7 bases are shared with TRBD1. Germline V gene lookup returns CDR1 MNHEY and CDR2 SMNVEV (reference sequence). The CDR3 sequence is 14 residues long. Trimming cost V 2 bases and J 5 bases; bases outside gene matches: 5. The CDR3: CASSLNRGGYGYTF. DNA for the CDR3: TGTGCCAGCAGTTTAAACAGGGGCGGATATGGCTACACCTTC.

The chain couples TRBV11-2 to TRBJ1-1; D gene uncertain. Germline values: CDR1 SGHAT, CDR2 FQNNGV. CDR3 length equals 11 residues. Trimming cost V 5 bases and J 3 bases, with 4 bases left between them. CDR3 DNA: TGTGCCAGCAGCCGGGACACTGAAGCTTTCTTT. This sequence encodes CASSRDTEAFF.

This chain connects TRBV30 to TRBJ1-2; D gene ambiguous. The CDR3 sequence is 13 residues long. The germline CDR1 and CDR2 sequences are GTSNPN and SVGIG (reference sequence). V was shortened by 0 bases and J by 6 bases, with 11 bases between the two germline ends. CDR3 nucleotide sequence: TGTGCCTGGAGTGTAACCGGGGTCCATGGCTACACCTTC. This encodes CAWSVTGVHGYTF.

This clone came up once. This chain connects TRBV12-5 to TRBJ2-2, with 11 bases matching TRBD2. CDR1 is LGHNT and CDR2 is FRNRAP in the germline V gene. V was pared by 5 bases and J by 4 bases, with 12 bases of the junction left unmatched. This CDR3 is 18 amino acids long. The CDR3 loop reads CASGGLLAGARATGELFF. The CDR3 nucleotides are TGTGCTAGTGGTGGTTTACTAGCGGGAGCGCGAGCCACCGGGGAGCTGTTTTTT.

The chain is built from TRBV18 and TRBJ2-1; 14 bases align to TRBD2. Germline CDR1 reads KGHSH; CDR2 reads LQKENI. CDR3 length equals 16 residues. V shed 6 bases, J shed 7 bases, and the junction held 8 bases outside the gene matches. In nucleotides, the CDR3 is TGTGCCAGCTCTTCCACTGGGACTAGCGGGAGAAATGAGCAGTTCTTC. Encoded protein: CASSSTGTSGRNEQFF.

The chain recombines TRBV19 with TRBJ2-2; 11 positions match TRBD1. Germline V gene sequence: CDR1 LNHDA, CDR2 SQIVND (reference sequence). The CDR3 spans 19 residues. J lost 3 bases, V lost 5 bases, and 14 bases had no gene match. The CDR3 nucleotides read TGTGCCAGTAGTTCCCGGGACAGGGGGATTTTGGGTGACACCGGGGAGCTGTTTTTT. Its translation: CASSSRDRGILGDTGELFF.

V gene TRBV24-1 combines with J gene TRBJ2-1; D is undetermined. Trimming removed 4 bases from V and 0 bases from J, with 12 bases in between. The germline CDR1 and CDR2 sequences are KGHDR and SFDVKD. This CDR3 contains 16 residues. CDR3 amino acids: CATSDPSASSYNEQFF. Written as DNA, the CDR3 is TGTGCCACCAGTGACCCCAGTGCAAGCTCCTACAATGAGCAGTTCTTC.

The chain recombines TRBV7-3 with TRBJ2-3, with TRBD1 matching over 7 bases. This CDR3 has 14 amino acids. The germline gives CDR1 SGHTA, CDR2 FQGTGA. The junction had 6 bases not matched to a gene; V was cut back by 5 bases and J by 4 bases. The CDR3 bases are TGTGCCAGCAGCCGGGACAGCTCCGCAGATACGCAGTATTTT. Translated, it gives CASSRDSSADTQYF.

The rearrangement uses TRBV28 and TRBJ1-5; TRBD1 matches at 10 bases. Germline V gives CDR1 MDHEN, CDR2 SYDVKM. The V and J ends lost 3 bases and 7 bases, in that order; junction bases with no gene match: 15. The CDR3 length is 18 residues. The CDR3 nucleotides are TGTGCCAGCAGTTTTTCGGGGACAGGGGACGAACTTGGCCAGCCCCAGCATTTT. Its protein product is CASSFSGTGDELGQPQHF.

The chain has TRBV29-1 and TRBJ1-3, with TRBD1 as a possible D gene (5 bases). V was shortened by 2 bases and J by 2 bases, with 7 bases between the two germline ends. This CDR3 is 13 amino acids long. CDR1 is SQVTM, CDR2 ANQGSEA, per germline. CDR3 sequence: CSVEKGPGNTIYF. The DNA of the CDR3 is TGCAGCGTTGAAAAGGGGCCTGGAAACACCATATATTTT. The full variable domain, completed using reference TRBV29-1 and TRBJ1-3, is SAVISQKPSRDICQRGTSLTIQCQVDSQVTMMFWYRQQPGQSLTLIATANQGSEATYESGFVIDKFPISRPNLTFSTLTVSNMSPEDSSIYLCSVEKGPGNTIYFGEGSWLTVV.